Below are 5 T cell receptor beta chains sequenced from a single sample in a study of T cells in Graves' hyperthyroidism and ophthalmopathy. RNA transcripts yielded amplified TCR beta CDR3 regions. TCR CDR3 regions were first amplified by RT-PCR with HTBI primers. TCRdb recomputed calls from the multiplex PCR reads with MiXCR, one row per CDR3 protein. The table lists 650,000 to 800,000 distinct CDR3 sequences, about 45% of them singletons. The material sequenced was peripheral blood or thyroid tissue (not recorded which). Source of these receptors: an adult man with Graves' disease, either hyperthyroidism or ophthalmopathy (not recorded which).

Here the CDR3 DNA reads TGCAGCGTTGAAATGTACCGACAGTCCCTCTCCTACGAGCAGTACTTC. Protein product: CSVEMYRQSLSYEQYF. The chain couples TRBV29-1 to TRBJ2-7; TRBD1 is a possible D gene (5 bases). V gave up 2 bases and J gave up 0 bases, with 17 bases separating them. The CDR3 has 16 amino acids. Germline lookup yields CDR1 SQVTM and CDR2 ANQGSEA.

The V gene is TRBV2, the J gene TRBJ1-5, with D tentatively TRBD1 (6 bases). In germline, CDR1 is SNHLY, CDR2 FYNNEI. The length of the CDR3 is 14 residues. Trimming cost V 5 bases and J 7 bases, with 15 bases left between them. CDR3 sequence: CASSRTGRRQPQHF. Written as DNA, the CDR3 is TGTGCCAGCAGTCGCACAGGGCGAAGGCAGCCCCAGCATTTT.

This clonotype showed up many times. This rearrangement joins TRBV10-3 to TRBJ1-6, with a weak D call TRBD1 (5 bases). From germline, CDR1 is ENHRY and CDR2 SYGVKD. Trimming removed 2 bases at V and 6 bases at J, with 17 bases between. The CDR3 loop spans 17 amino acids. CDR3 amino acids: CAISELPPGTANSPLHF. The CDR3 DNA reads as TGTGCCATCAGTGAGCTCCCCCCCGGGACCGCTAATTCACCCCTCCACTTT.

This chain uses TRBV11-3 with TRBJ2-7; a weak D match, TRBD1 (6 bases). CDR3 length equals 16 residues. Per the germline V gene, CDR1 is SGHNT and CDR2 is YENEEA. Trimming left V 5 bases short and J 1 base short, with 18 bases between. The CDR3 nucleotides are TGTGCCAGCAGCCAAGCTCCCCCGGACAGATCCTACGAGCAGTACTTC. Protein: CASSQAPPDRSYEQYF. Drawing the rest from reference TRBV11-3 and TRBJ2-7, the complete variable domain is EAGVVQSPRYKIIEKKQPVAFWCNPISGHNTLYWYLQNLGQGPELLIRYENEEAVDDSQLPKDRFSAERLKGVDSTLKIQPAELGDSAVYLCASSQAPPDRSYEQYFGPGTRLTVT.

This clonotype has ten or more counts. The junction does not match germline at one end; this may be a read error. This sequence joins TRBV7-2 and TRBJ1-2; the D is unclear. CDR3 length: 13 amino acids. Germline V CDR1 and CDR2: SGHTA, FQGNSA. The CDR3 DNA reads TGTGCCAGCAGTTTAGGAGCTAACTATGGCTACACCTTC. Amino acids: CASSLGANYGYTF.